The rows below give T cell receptor beta chains drawn from one sample of a study of HIV-infected children after antiretroviral therapy interruption. TCRdb used MiXCR to reprocess the 3' RACE reads, holding one entry per CDR3 protein. The table has approximately 16,000 distinct CDR3 sequences, approximately 3.6% seen once. The sequences come from CD45RO+ CD8+ T cells from PBMCs, pooled from several time points, collected from a donor given antiretroviral therapy, either interrupted or continuous. The origin of the receptors is a pool of human donors with HIV. CDR3s include the opening cysteine and the closing phenylalanine or tryptophan. D genes are given only for firm matches. Rows give clone size only sometimes, using once, few, many, or a class for an expanded clone.

>TRBJ2-7|-|few|TRBV7-2|15
TGTGCCAGCAGCTTAGCGAAACGTGGCAGCTACGAGCAGTACTTC
CASSLAKRGSYEQYF
>TRBJ2-4|TRBD1|many|TRBV28|13
TGTGCCAGCACCAGGACAGGGGACGACATTCAGTACTTC
CASTRTGDDIQYF
>TRBJ1-1|-|medium-sized|TRBV3-1|15
TGTGCCAGCAGCTTTACCTTAGAGGGATACACTGAAGCTTTCTTT
CASSFTLEGYTEAFF
>TRBJ2-2|-|many|TRBV6-4|14
TGTGCCAGCAGTGATGAGGGGGAAACCGGGGAGCTGTTTTTT
CASSDEGETGELFF
>TRBJ1-1|-|-|TRBV2|13
TGTGCCAGCAGTGCAGCCGGGGCGGCTGAAGCTTTCTTT
CASSAAGAAEAFF
>TRBJ1-2|-|many|TRBV18|15
TGTGCCAGCTCACCACCGTCAGGGTCTTACTATGGCTACACCTTC
CASSPPSGSYYGYTF
>TRBJ2-7|-|many|TRBV30|14
TGTGCCCTGAACCCCGGGGGCAGTGTCTACGAGCAGTACTTC
CALNPGGSVYEQYF
>TRBJ1-5|TRBD1|many|TRBV12-3/TRBV12-4|14
TGTGCCAGCAGTTCAACAGGGGGCAATCAGCCCCAGCATTTT
CASSSTGGNQPQHF
>TRBJ1-5|-|many|TRBV30|15
TGTGCCTGGAGTGTCGAAGGATTTAGCAATCAGCCCCAGCATTTT
CAWSVEGFSNQPQHF
>TRBJ2-7|-|many|TRBV20-1|11
TGCAGTGCTACTCAGACGAACGAGCAGTACTTC
CSATQTNEQYF
>TRBJ1-1|-|many|TRBV6-2/TRBV6-3|11
TGTGCCAGCAGTGATGGGACAGAAGCTTTCTTT
CASSDGTEAFF
>TRBJ2-3|-|many|TRBV7-9|13
TGTGCCAGCAGCCCAAGACAGGCAGATACGCAGTATTTT
CASSPRQADTQYF
>TRBJ2-3|TRBD1|many|TRBV7-9|15
TGTGCCAGCAGCCCACACAGGGGAAGCACAGATACGCAGTATTTT
CASSPHRGSTDTQYF
>TRBJ2-5|-|many|TRBV6-5|14
TGTGCCAGCAGTTCCGGGGGCTACCAAGAGACCCAGTACTTC
CASSSGGYQETQYF
>TRBJ2-3|TRBD2|many|TRBV7-2|18
TGTGCCAGCAGTTCAAGGGCGGGGGGCCGACGAAGCACAGATACGCAGTATTTT
CASSSRAGGRRSTDTQYF
>TRBJ2-3|TRBD2|-|TRBV9|17
TGTGCCAGCAGCGTAGGGGTAGCGGGGCCTAGCACAGATACGCAGTATTTT
CASSVGVAGPSTDTQYF
>TRBJ1-1|-|many|TRBV7-2|15
TGTGCCAGCAGCTCTATGCTGGGGGTGAACACTGAAGCTTTCTTT
CASSSMLGVNTEAFF
>TRBJ1-2|-|many|TRBV2|14
TGTGCCAGCAGTGAAGCGACAGACCACTGGGGCTACACCTTC
CASSEATDHWGYTF
>TRBJ2-3|-|many|TRBV27|12
TGTGCCAGCAGGGGGGAGGAAGATACGCAGTATTTT
CASRGEEDTQYF
>TRBJ2-3|-|many|TRBV7-3|15
TGTGCCAGCAGCTTAACGGGCGGCGGCACAGATACGCAGTATTTT
CASSLTGGGTDTQYF
>TRBJ2-2|TRBD2|many|TRBV20-1|14
TGCAGTGCTAGAGGGACTAGCGACACCGGGGAGCTGTTTTTT
CSARGTSDTGELFF
>TRBJ2-7|-|many|TRBV9|12
TGTGCCAGCAGAGGGACCACCTACGAGCAGTACTTC
CASRGTTYEQYF
>TRBJ2-1|-|few|TRBV19|11
TGTGCCACCCTATCGGCGAATGAGCAGTTCTTC
CATLSANEQFF
>TRBJ2-7|-|many|TRBV9|14
TGTGCCAGCAGCGTAGGTCCAGGCCCCTACGAGCAGTACTTC
CASSVGPGPYEQYF
>TRBJ1-1|TRBD1|many|TRBV28|15
TGTGCCAGCAGTTTTTGGGGGCAGGGGGAAACTGAAGCTTTCTTT
CASSFWGQGETEAFF
>TRBJ2-7|TRBD2|many|TRBV6-1|16
TGTGCCAGCAGTGAAGTTCCGGCTAGCGGCTCCTACGAGCAGTACTTC
CASSEVPASGSYEQYF
>TRBJ1-5|-|many|TRBV12-3/TRBV12-4|13
TGTGCCAGCAGTTTACCTTGGGGAGCGCCCCAGCATTTT
CASSLPWGAPQHF
>TRBJ1-4|-|medium-sized|TRBV20-1|15
TGCAGTGCCCTTCATACCAGGGTCCCAAATGAAAAACTGTTTTTT
CSALHTRVPNEKLFF
>TRBJ2-7|-|many|TRBV11-2|14
TGTGCCAGCAGCTTAGTAGTTATGTCCTACGAGCAGTACTTC
CASSLVVMSYEQYF
>TRBJ2-1|-|many|TRBV6-2/TRBV6-3|13
TGTGCCAGCAGTTCCCGCGATAACAATGAGCAGTTCTTC
CASSSRDNNEQFF
>TRBJ2-7|-|many|TRBV30|13
TGTGCCTGGCGGGGATCCGGTTCCTACGAGCAGTACTTC
CAWRGSGSYEQYF
>TRBJ2-5|-|many|TRBV3-1|16
TGTGCCAGCAGCCAAGAAGCGGAGGGGGGCGGAGAGACCCAGTACTTC
CASSQEAEGGGETQYF
>TRBJ1-1|TRBD1|many|TRBV12-3/TRBV12-4|13
TGTGCCAGCAGCGGACAGGCCGGCACTGAAGCTTTCTTT
CASSGQAGTEAFF
>TRBJ2-7|-|many|TRBV20-1|14
TGCAGTGCTAGATCTATCGGAAGGGAGTACGAGCAGTACTTC
CSARSIGREYEQYF
>TRBJ1-1|-|many|TRBV28|14
TGTGCCAGCAGTACTATACGGACATCAACTGAAGCTTTCTTT
CASSTIRTSTEAFF
>TRBJ2-5|TRBD2|many|TRBV28|17
TGTGCCAGCGCCCCGTGGGCGGGGGTGACGTACCAAGAGACCCAGTACTTC
CASAPWAGVTYQETQYF
>TRBJ2-7|TRBD1|many|TRBV6-2/TRBV6-3|15
TGTGCCAGCAGTTACTCAGGGACAGGGGGCTACGAGCAGTACTTC
CASSYSGTGGYEQYF
>TRBJ1-1|-|medium-sized|TRBV5-1|16
TGCGCCAGCAGCTTGGCTGTCCAGGCCCCCGACACTGAAGCTTTCTTT
CASSLAVQAPDTEAFF
>TRBJ2-7|TRBD2|many|TRBV29-1|11
TGCAGCGCTGGGGGGGAGTACGAGCAGTACTTC
CSAGGEYEQYF
>TRBJ1-2|TRBD1|many|TRBV6-1|15
TGTGCCAGCAGTGAAGCGGTGGGACAGGGGGGTGGCTACACCTTC
CASSEAVGQGGGYTF
>TRBJ2-1|TRBD2|many|TRBV3-1|16
TGTGCCAGCAGCCAGCTTCGGCCGGGACTAGAGGGTGAGCAGTTCTTC
CASSQLRPGLEGEQFF
>TRBJ2-7|TRBD1|medium-sized|TRBV10-3|13
TGTGCCATCTCCGACAGGGGTCGGTACGAGCAGTACTTC
CAISDRGRYEQYF
>TRBJ2-2|TRBD1|many|TRBV11-2|15
TGTGCCAGCACGCGAACAGGGGATTTGACCGGGGAGCTGTTTTTT
CASTRTGDLTGELFF
>TRBJ1-6|TRBD1|many|TRBV6-5|16
TGTGCCAGCAGCCTCGGAAGGGACAGTCATAATTCACCCCTCCACTTT
CASSLGRDSHNSPLHF
>TRBJ2-1|TRBD1|many|TRBV6-5|17
TGTGCCAGCCTTAAAAAGGGGGCCGGCCCTGACATCAATGAGCAGTTCTTC
CASLKKGAGPDINEQFF
>TRBJ2-3|TRBD2|many|TRBV6-4|15
TGTGCCAGCAGCCCACTAGCGGGGCAGACAGATACGCAGTATTTT
CASSPLAGQTDTQYF
>TRBJ1-2|-|many|TRBV4-1|17
TGCGCCAGCAGCCAAGATTTTCAGGGCGCAATTTTCTATGGCTACACCTTC
CASSQDFQGAIFYGYTF
>TRBJ1-2|-|many|TRBV3-1|16
TGTGCCAGCAGCCAAGATTTCCGAGAGGAGGACTATGGCTACACCTTC
CASSQDFREEDYGYTF
>TRBJ2-1|-|many|TRBV6-1|14
TGTGCCAGCAGTGAATTAGGAGGGAAGGATGAGCAGTTCTTC
CASSELGGKDEQFF
>TRBJ1-1|TRBD1|many|TRBV20-1|15
TGCAGTGCTATGGACCCAGACAGGGGCGACACTGAAGCTTTCTTT
CSAMDPDRGDTEAFF
>TRBJ1-5|-|few|TRBV20-1|15
TGCAGTGCTAGGGGCCCCGGGGACGGCAATCAGCCCCAGCATTTT
CSARGPGDGNQPQHF
>TRBJ2-1|-|many|TRBV20-1|16
TGCAGTGCTAGGGGATTGACGGGGACGGACATCAATGAGCAGTTCTTC
CSARGLTGTDINEQFF
>TRBJ2-7|-|many|TRBV7-9|12
TGTGCCAGCAGCTATGGGAGCTACGAGCAGTACTTC
CASSYGSYEQYF
>TRBJ2-2|TRBD1|many|TRBV6-1|14
TGTGCCAGCAGAACAGGGGTAGACCCCGGGGAGCTGTTTTTT
CASRTGVDPGELFF
>TRBJ2-2|-|many|TRBV5-5|14
TGTGCCAGCAGCCTTCGACAGGTATCCGGGGAGCTGTTTTTT
CASSLRQVSGELFF
>TRBJ2-7|TRBD1|many|TRBV20-1|13
TGCAGTGCTAGGGGACAGTGGGACACTGAGCAGTACTTC
CSARGQWDTEQYF
>TRBJ1-1|-|-|TRBV5-8|15
TGTGCCAGCAGCTTGGGTGCGGGGCTGAACACTGAAGCTTTCTTT
CASSLGAGLNTEAFF
>TRBJ1-3|-|many|TRBV5-1|13
TGCGCCAGCAGCTTGACAACTGGAAACACCATATATTTT
CASSLTTGNTIYF
>TRBJ2-1|-|many|TRBV6-1|13
TGTGCCAGCAGTGAGATGGGGGAAAATGAGCAGTTCTTC
CASSEMGENEQFF